Reported below is one T cell receptor (beta chain). Per the germline V gene, CDR1 is LNHNV and CDR2 is YYDKDF (reference sequence). The CDR3 is made up of 14 amino acids. The V and J ends lost 3 bases and 4 bases respectively, with 12 bases between them. The sample comes from a study of blood T cell repertoires in COVID-19. Overall study context: Samples taken during acute and convalescent COVID-19 were collected in the United States, Italy and Spain. T cells, B-cell-depleted T cells, or PBMCs supplied cDNA or gDNA.

Assay used: immunoSEQ multiplex PCR; TCRdb lists only in-frame clones, some missing. Here the sample spans about 260,000 clones, more than 70% being singletons. The receptor was derived from a woman between 45 and 60 years old with acute or convalescent COVID-19. The sample comprised peripheral blood. The V call is TRBV15, the J call TRBJ1-2; tentative D call: TRBD1 (6 bases). CDR3 DNA: TGTGCCACCAGCAGTGGCGACAGGATCTATGGCTACACCTTC. This gives the protein CATSSGDRIYGYTF.